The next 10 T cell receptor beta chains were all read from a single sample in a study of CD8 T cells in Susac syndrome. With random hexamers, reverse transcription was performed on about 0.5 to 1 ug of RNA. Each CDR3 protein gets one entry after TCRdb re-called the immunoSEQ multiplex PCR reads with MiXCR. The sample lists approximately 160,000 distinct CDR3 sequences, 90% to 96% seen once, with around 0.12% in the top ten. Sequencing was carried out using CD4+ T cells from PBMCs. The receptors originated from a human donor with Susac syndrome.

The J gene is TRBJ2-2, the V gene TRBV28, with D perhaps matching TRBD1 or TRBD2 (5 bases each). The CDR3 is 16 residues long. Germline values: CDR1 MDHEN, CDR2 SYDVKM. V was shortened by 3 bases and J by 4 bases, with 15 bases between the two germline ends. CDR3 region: CASSLGTAPSTGELFF. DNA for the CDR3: TGTGCCAGCAGTTTGGGGACGGCGCCCTCCACCGGGGAGCTGTTTTTT.

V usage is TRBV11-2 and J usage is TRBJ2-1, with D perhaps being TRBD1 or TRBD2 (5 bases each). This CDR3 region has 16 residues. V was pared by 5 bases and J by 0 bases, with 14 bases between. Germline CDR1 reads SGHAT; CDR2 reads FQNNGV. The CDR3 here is CASSDPGTDSYNEQFF. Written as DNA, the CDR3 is TGTGCCAGCAGCGACCCCGGGACGGACTCCTACAATGAGCAGTTCTTC. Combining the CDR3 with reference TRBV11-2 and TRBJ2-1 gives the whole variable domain EAGVAQSPRYKIIEKRQSVAFWCNPISGHATLYWYQQILGQGPKLLIQFQNNGVVDDSQLPKDRFSAERLKGVDSTLKIQPAKLEDSAVYLCASSDPGTDSYNEQFFGPGTRLTVL.

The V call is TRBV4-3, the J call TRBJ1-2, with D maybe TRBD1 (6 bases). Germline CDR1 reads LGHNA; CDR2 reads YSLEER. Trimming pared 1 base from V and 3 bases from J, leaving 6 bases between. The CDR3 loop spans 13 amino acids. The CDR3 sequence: CASSQGTDYGYTF. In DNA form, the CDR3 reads TGCGCCAGCAGCCAAGGGACAGACTATGGCTACACCTTC.

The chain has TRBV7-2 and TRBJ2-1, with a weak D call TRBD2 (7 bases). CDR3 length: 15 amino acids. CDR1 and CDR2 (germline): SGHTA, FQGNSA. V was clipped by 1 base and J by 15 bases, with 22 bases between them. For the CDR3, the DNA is TGTGCCAGCAGCTTAGAGTTTGTCCGGGGGGCAAAGTTGTTCTTC. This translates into CASSLEFVRGAKLFF.

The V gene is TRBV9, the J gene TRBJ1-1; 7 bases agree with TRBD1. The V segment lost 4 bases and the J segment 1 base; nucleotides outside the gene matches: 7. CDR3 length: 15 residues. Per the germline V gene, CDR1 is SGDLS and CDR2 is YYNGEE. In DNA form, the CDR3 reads TGTGCCAGCAGCATAACCGGGACAGCGAACACTGAAGCTTTCTTT. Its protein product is CASSITGTANTEAFF.

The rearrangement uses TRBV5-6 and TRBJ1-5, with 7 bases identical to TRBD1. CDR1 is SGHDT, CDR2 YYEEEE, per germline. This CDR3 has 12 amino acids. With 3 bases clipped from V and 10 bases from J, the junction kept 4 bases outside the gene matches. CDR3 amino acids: CASSSTGSPQHF. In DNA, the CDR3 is TGTGCCAGCAGCTCGACAGGGAGTCCCCAGCATTTT.

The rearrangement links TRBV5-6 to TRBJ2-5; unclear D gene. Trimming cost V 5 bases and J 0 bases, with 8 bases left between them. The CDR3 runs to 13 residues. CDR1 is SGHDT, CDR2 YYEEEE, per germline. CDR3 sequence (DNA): TGTGCCAGCAGAACGCGGAACCAAGAGACCCAGTACTTC. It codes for CASRTRNQETQYF.

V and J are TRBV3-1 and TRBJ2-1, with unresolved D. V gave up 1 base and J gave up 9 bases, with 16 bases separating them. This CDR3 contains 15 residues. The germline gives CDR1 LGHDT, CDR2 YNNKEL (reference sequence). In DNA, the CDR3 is TGTGCCAGCAGCCAAGCAGCAACCCAATCGAGTGAGCAGTTCTTC. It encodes CASSQAATQSSEQFF.

This chain's CDR3 is CSATGSGDRPQHF. In nucleotides, the CDR3 is TGCAGTGCTACGGGGTCAGGGGATCGGCCCCAGCATTTT. The V call is TRBV20-1, the J call TRBJ1-5, with D perhaps TRBD1 (6 bases). Germline V gives CDR1 DFQATT, CDR2 SNEGSKA (reference sequence). Trimming pared 4 bases from V and 9 bases from J, leaving 16 bases between. There are 13 residues in the CDR3.

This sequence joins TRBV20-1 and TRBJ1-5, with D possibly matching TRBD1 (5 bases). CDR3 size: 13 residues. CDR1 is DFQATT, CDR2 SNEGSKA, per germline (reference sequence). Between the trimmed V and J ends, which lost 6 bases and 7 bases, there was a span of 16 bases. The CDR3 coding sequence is TGCAGTGCGGGGAAGGGGACGGGGCAGCCCCAGCATTTT. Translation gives CSAGKGTGQPQHF.